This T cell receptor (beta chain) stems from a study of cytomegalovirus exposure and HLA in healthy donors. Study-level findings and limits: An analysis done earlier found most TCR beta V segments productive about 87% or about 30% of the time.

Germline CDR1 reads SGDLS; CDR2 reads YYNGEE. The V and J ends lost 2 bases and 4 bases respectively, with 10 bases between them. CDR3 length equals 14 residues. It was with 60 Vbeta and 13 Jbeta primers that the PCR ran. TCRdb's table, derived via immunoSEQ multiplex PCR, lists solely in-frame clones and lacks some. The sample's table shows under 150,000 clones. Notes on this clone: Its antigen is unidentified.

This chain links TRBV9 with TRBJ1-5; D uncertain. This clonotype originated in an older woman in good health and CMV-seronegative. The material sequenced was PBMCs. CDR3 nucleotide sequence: TGTGCCAGCAGCGTTTTCCCGGGGAATCAGCCCCAGCATTTT. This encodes CASSVFPGNQPQHF.